Listed below are T cell receptor beta chains from one sample, sequenced in a study of cytomegalovirus exposure and HLA in healthy donors. Assay: immunoSEQ multiplex PCR; the TCRdb copy retains only in-frame clones and omits some. The data show under 200,000 clones, 68% seen once. The specimen sequenced was PBMCs. The source is a man between 50 and 59 years old in good health and CMV-seronegative. The CDR3 runs from the conserved cysteine through the conserved F or W. A D gene is named only where the DNA matches it firmly. A clone size is listed for some rows: how often the clone was seen (once, few, many), or a class if it is expanded.

d_call	v_call	j_call	clone_size	cdr3_nt	cdr3_aa
NA	TRBV2	TRBJ1-5	NA	TGTGCCAGCACGGGAAATAGCAATCAGCCCCAGCATTTT	CASTGNSNQPQHF
NA	TRBV27	TRBJ2-1	NA	TGTGCCAGCAGTTATGGGGACTCGACTGGCAATGAGCAGTTCTTC	CASSYGDSTGNEQFF
NA	TRBV7-3	TRBJ2-5	NA	TGTGCCAGCAGCCCAGGGGTAGGAGAGACCCAGTACTTC	CASSPGVGETQYF
TRBD1	TRBV5-4	TRBJ2-5	NA	TGTGCCAGCCGCAGGGGGCAAGATCAAGAGACCCAGTACTTC	CASRRGQDQETQYF
TRBD2	TRBV18	TRBJ2-1	NA	TGTGCCAGCTCACCATTCGGGGGGGTATACAATGAGCAGTTCTTC	CASSPFGGVYNEQFF
NA	TRBV21-1	TRBJ2-3	NA	TGTGCCAGCAGCAAAGGGCGGGGAGGGTGGACAGATACGCAGTATTTT	CASSKGRGGWTDTQYF
NA	TRBV7-9	TRBJ2-6	few	TGTGCCAGCTGGGGGAGGAGAAGGAGTTCTGGGGCCAACGTCCTGACTTTC	CASWGRRRSSGANVLTF
NA	TRBV28	TRBJ1-5	NA	TGTGCCAGCAGCTACCCCTCGCCCCAGCATTTT	CASSYPSPQHF
NA	TRBV28	TRBJ2-1	NA	TGTGCCAGCAGTCCCCCCGGGTGGGACAATGAGCAGTTCTTC	CASSPPGWDNEQFF
TRBD2	TRBV7-9	TRBJ2-1	NA	TGTGCCAGCAGTCACGGACTAGCGGGCTACAATGAGCAGTTCTTC	CASSHGLAGYNEQFF
NA	TRBV5-4	TRBJ2-3	NA	TGTGCCAGCAGCTTGACGGGCAGGGGAGATACGCAGTATTTT	CASSLTGRGDTQYF
TRBD2	TRBV6-4	TRBJ2-7	few	TGTGCCAGCAGTGACTTTGCGGGGGGCCCGCAGTACTTC	CASSDFAGGPQYF
NA	TRBV18	TRBJ2-7	NA	TGTGCCAGCTCACCAGGCCAGGGGGGTGGTTACGAGCAGTACTTC	CASSPGQGGGYEQYF
TRBD2	TRBV7-7	TRBJ2-1	NA	TGTGCCAGCAGCCTAAGCGGGGGGGCGGAGCAGTTCTTC	CASSLSGGAEQFF
TRBD1	TRBV5-8	TRBJ2-7	NA	TGTGCCAGCAGCCGTCCCCGGGACAGGGGGCTTTACGAGCAGTACTTC	CASSRPRDRGLYEQYF
NA	TRBV7-2	TRBJ1-6	NA	TGTGCCAGCAGCTTATTGTCGCAGGGAAATAATTCACCCCTCCACTTT	CASSLLSQGNNSPLHF
TRBD2	TRBV5-1	TRBJ2-5	NA	TGCGCCAGCGTTTCTAGCGGGGGGAATCTAGGGGAGACCCAGTACTTC	CASVSSGGNLGETQYF
NA	TRBV7-2	TRBJ2-3	NA	TGTGCCAGCAGCGTACTTACGCAGTATTTT	CASSVLTQYF
NA	TRBV2	TRBJ1-6	NA	TGTGCCAGCAGAACTCCAGGGGATAATTCACCCCTCCACTTT	CASRTPGDNSPLHF
NA	TRBV6-5	TRBJ1-1	NA	TGTGCCAGCGGGGAGGTGCAGAACACTGAAGCTTTCTTT	CASGEVQNTEAFF
NA	TRBV5-1	TRBJ1-4	NA	TGCGCCAGCCAAGGGGTAGAAGTCGGAAAACTGTTTTTT	CASQGVEVGKLFF
NA	TRBV28	TRBJ2-7	NA	TGTGCCAGCAGTGCCTTCTTCGGACAGTCCTCCTACGAGCAGTACTTC	CASSAFFGQSSYEQYF
NA	TRBV7-2	TRBJ1-6	NA	TGTGCCAGCACCCAGGGCGGGGTTTCACCCCTCCACTTT	CASTQGGVSPLHF
TRBD1	TRBV5-1	TRBJ2-5	NA	TGCGCCAGCAGCTTGCGTGGACAGGTTTGGGGAGAGACCCAGTACTTC	CASSLRGQVWGETQYF
TRBD1	TRBV5-1	TRBJ1-4	NA	TGCGCCAGCAGCTTGGGGACAGGGTTTGGGGAAAAACTGTTTTTT	CASSLGTGFGEKLFF
NA	TRBV2	TRBJ2-7	NA	TGTGCCAGCAGAGGGACTCTCCACGAGCAGTACTTC	CASRGTLHEQYF
TRBD1	TRBV5-1	TRBJ1-1	NA	TGCGCCAGCAGCACGGGGACAGGCCCGAGGGGTGCTGAAGCTTTCTTT	CASSTGTGPRGAEAFF
NA	TRBV6-1	TRBJ1-5	many	TGTGCCAGCAGTGAAAGTGGAGGCAATCAGCCCCAGCATTTT	CASSESGGNQPQHF
TRBD1	TRBV7-2	TRBJ1-2	NA	TGTGCCAGCAGCTTAGCATTGTCCCGGGACAGGGGCGGGGGAGGCTACACCTTC	CASSLALSRDRGGGGYTF